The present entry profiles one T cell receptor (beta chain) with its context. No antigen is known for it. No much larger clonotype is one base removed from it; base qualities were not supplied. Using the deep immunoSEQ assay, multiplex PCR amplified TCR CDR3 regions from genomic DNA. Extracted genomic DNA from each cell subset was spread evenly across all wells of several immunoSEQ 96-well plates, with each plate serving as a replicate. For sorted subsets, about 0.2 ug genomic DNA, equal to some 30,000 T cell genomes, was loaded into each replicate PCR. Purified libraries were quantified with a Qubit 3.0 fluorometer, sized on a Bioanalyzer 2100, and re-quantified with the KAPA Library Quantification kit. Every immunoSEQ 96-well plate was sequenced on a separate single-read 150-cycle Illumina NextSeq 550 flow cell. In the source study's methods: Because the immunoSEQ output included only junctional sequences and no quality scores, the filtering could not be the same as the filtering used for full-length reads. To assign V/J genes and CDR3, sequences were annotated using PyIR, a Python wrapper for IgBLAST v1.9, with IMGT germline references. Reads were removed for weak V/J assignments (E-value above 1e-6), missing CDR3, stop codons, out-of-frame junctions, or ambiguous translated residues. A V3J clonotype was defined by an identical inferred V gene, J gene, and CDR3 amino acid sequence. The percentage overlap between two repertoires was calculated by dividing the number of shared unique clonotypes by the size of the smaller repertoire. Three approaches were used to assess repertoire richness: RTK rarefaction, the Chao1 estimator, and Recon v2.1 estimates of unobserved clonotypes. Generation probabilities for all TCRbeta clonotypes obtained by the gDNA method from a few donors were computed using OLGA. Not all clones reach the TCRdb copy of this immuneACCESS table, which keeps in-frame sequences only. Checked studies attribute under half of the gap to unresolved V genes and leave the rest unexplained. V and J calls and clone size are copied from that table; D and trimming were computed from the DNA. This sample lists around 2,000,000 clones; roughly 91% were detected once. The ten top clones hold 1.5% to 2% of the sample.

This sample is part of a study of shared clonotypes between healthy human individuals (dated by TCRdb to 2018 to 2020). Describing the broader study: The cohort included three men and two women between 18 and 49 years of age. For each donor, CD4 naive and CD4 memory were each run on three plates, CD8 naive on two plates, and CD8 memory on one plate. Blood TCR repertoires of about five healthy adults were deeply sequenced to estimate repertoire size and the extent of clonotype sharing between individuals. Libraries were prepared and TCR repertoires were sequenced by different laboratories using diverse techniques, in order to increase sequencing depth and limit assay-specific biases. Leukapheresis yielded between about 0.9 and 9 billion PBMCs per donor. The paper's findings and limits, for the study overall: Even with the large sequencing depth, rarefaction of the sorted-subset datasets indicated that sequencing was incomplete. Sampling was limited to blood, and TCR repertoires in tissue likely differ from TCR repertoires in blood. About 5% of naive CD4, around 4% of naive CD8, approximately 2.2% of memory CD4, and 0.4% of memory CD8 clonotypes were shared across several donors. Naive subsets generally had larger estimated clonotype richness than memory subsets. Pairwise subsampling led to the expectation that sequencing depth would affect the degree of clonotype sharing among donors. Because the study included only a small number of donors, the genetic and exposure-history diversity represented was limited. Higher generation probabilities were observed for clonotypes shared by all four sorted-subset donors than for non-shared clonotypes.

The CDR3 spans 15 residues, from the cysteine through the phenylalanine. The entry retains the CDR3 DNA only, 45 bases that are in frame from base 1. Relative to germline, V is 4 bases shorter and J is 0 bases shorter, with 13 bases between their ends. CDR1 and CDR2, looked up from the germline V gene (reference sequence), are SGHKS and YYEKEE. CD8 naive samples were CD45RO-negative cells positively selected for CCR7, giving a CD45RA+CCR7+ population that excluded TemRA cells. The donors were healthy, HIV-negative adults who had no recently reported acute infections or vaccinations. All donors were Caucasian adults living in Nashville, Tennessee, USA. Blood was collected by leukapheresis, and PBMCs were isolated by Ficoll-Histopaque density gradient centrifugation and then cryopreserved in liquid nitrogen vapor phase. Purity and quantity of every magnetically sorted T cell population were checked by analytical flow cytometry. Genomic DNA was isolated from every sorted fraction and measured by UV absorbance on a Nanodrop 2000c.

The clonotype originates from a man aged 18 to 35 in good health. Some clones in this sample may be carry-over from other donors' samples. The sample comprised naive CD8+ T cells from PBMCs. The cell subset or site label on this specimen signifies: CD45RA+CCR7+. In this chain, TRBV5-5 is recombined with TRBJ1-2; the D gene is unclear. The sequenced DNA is TGTGCCAGCAGCGCCCAGTGGTCTGCTAACTATGGCTACACCTTC. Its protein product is CASSAQWSANYGYTF. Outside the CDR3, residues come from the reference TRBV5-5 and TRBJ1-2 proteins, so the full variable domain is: DAGVTQSPTHLIKTRGQQVTLRCSPISGHKSVSWYQQVLGQGPQFIFQYYEKEERGRGNFPDRFSARQFPNYSSELNVNALLLGDSALYLCASSAQWSANYGYTFGSGTRLTVV.